A selection of T cell receptor beta chains follows, all from one sample in a study of regulatory T cells in long-lasting Graves disease. Via MiXCR, TCRdb re-called the multiplex PCR reads, giving one row per CDR3 protein. This sample has about 470,000 distinct CDR3 sequences, with roughly 17% found just once. The same data also went into a second study, on T cells in Graves' hyperthyroidism and ophthalmopathy.

This sample comprised peripheral blood mononuclear cells (PBMCs), obtained at new diagnosis, from a patient treated with antithyroid drugs. The receptors stem from a man between 35 and 55 years old with Graves disease. CDR3s include the opening cysteine and the closing phenylalanine or tryptophan. The D gene is left open where the match is weak. The size field is filled for only some rows; it gives once, few, many or a size class.

v_gene	abundance	d_gene	j_gene	CDR3nt	CDR3aa
TRBV11-2	many	TRBD2	TRBJ2-1	TGTGCCAGCAGCTCAGGCGGGACTAGCGGGCTGGGGGAGCAGTTCTTC	CASSSGGTSGLGEQFF
TRBV28	few	NA	TRBJ2-5	TGTGCCAGCAGCGGCAGGGACATTGGGGAGACCCAGTACTTC	CASSGRDIGETQYF
TRBV20-1	NA	TRBD2	TRBJ2-3	TGCAGTGCTAGTTTACTAGCGGGAGGGCAAGATACGCAGTATTTT	CSASLLAGGQDTQYF
TRBV9	NA	TRBD2	TRBJ2-1	TGTGCCAGCAGCGTAGGTGGGGGGGGTGCCTCCTACAATGAGCAGTTCTTC	CASSVGGGGASYNEQFF
TRBV7-9	few	NA	TRBJ1-5	TGTGCCAGCAGCTTGGATACGTCTAGCAATCAGCCCCAGCATTTT	CASSLDTSSNQPQHF
TRBV3-1	many	NA	TRBJ2-7	TGTGCCAGCAGTTCCGGGACGGCCGCAACCTACGAGCAGTACTTC	CASSSGTAATYEQYF
TRBV11-3	few	NA	TRBJ1-1	TGTGCCAGCACCGGCAGGGGTTACGAAGCTTTCTTT	CASTGRGYEAFF
TRBV28	many	TRBD1	TRBJ2-2	TGTGCCAGCAGCCAAGGACAGGGGTTGGCCGGGGAGCTGTTTTTT	CASSQGQGLAGELFF
TRBV14	NA	NA	TRBJ2-7	TGTGCCAGCAGCCAAGATCCAGGGGCGGGCGAGCAGTACTTC	CASSQDPGAGEQYF
TRBV6-2/TRBV6-3	many	TRBD2	TRBJ2-5	TGTGCCAGCAGTTTCGGGACTAGGGATAAAGAGACCCAGTACTTC	CASSFGTRDKETQYF
TRBV29-1	few	NA	TRBJ2-2	TGCAGCGTTGAGGCCAGGGAATCCGGGGAGCTGTTTTTT	CSVEARESGELFF
TRBV20-1	many	NA	TRBJ1-2	TGCAGTGCTAGTGACAGGAACTATGGCTACACCTTC	CSASDRNYGYTF
TRBV19	NA	TRBD1	TRBJ1-5	TGTGCCAGTAGTATAGATCGTCGGACAGGGATCTCGGGGCCCCAGCATTTT	CASSIDRRTGISGPQHF
TRBV28	many	NA	TRBJ2-2	TGTGCCAGCAGTTTACCCCAGCGGGTGTACACCGGGGAGCTGTTTTTT	CASSLPQRVYTGELFF
TRBV7-9	NA	TRBD1	TRBJ2-2	TGTGCCAGCAGCGCCCGGGACAGGGAAAACACCGGGGAGCTGTTTTTT	CASSARDRENTGELFF
TRBV11-3	many	TRBD2	TRBJ2-2	TGTGCCAGCGGGTATTCAAGGCTAGCGGGAGACACCGGGGAGCTGTTTTTT	CASGYSRLAGDTGELFF
TRBV5-1	few	NA	TRBJ2-5	TGCGCCAGCAGCCCGCCCGGACACCTCCAAGAGACCCAGTACTTC	CASSPPGHLQETQYF
TRBV29-1	NA	NA	TRBJ2-7	TGCAGCGTTGGAGACAAAACCTACGAGCAGTACTTC	CSVGDKTYEQYF
TRBV24-1	few	NA	TRBJ2-1	TGTGCCACCAGTGTCCTGGACTTAATAATGATCGAGCAGTTCTTC	CATSVLDLIMIEQFF
TRBV12-3/TRBV12-4	few	NA	TRBJ2-2	TGTGCCAGCACCCCGGGAGCCGGGGAGCTGTTTTTT	CASTPGAGELFF
TRBV28	many	NA	TRBJ2-1	TGTGCCAGCAGCCTCGCTTCGGGACCCTACAATGAGCAGTTCTTC	CASSLASGPYNEQFF
TRBV27	NA	TRBD2	TRBJ2-1	TGTGCCAGCAGTTTCCTTGGCGGGAGGCTCCCCAACGAGCAGTTCTTC	CASSFLGGRLPNEQFF
TRBV28	many	TRBD1	TRBJ1-4	TGTGCCAGCAAACTTGGACAGGGGTGGACTGAAAAACTGTTTTTT	CASKLGQGWTEKLFF
TRBV5-1	many	TRBD2	TRBJ2-1	TGCGCCAGCAGCTTCCTACAGATGGGAGGGAATGAGCAGTTCTTC	CASSFLQMGGNEQFF
TRBV7-9	many	TRBD2	TRBJ2-1	TGTGCCAGCAGCTCGACTAGCGGGGCCCCCAATGAGCAGTTCTTC	CASSSTSGAPNEQFF
TRBV10-3	NA	TRBD1	TRBJ1-2	TGTGCCATCAGAGGGACAGGGATGAACTATGGCTACACCTTC	CAIRGTGMNYGYTF
TRBV6-2/TRBV6-3	NA	NA	TRBJ2-1	TGTGCCAGCAGTTACCGAACCCCCTTAACACATGAGCAGTTCTTC	CASSYRTPLTHEQFF
TRBV19	NA	TRBD1	TRBJ2-2	TGTGCCAGTAGTAGACAATATGGACAGGAGGTAAACACCGGGGAGCTGTTTTTT	CASSRQYGQEVNTGELFF
TRBV6-2/TRBV6-3	NA	NA	TRBJ2-6	TGTGCCAGCAGTTACTCCCGCTCTGGGGCCAACGTCCTGACTTTC	CASSYSRSGANVLTF
TRBV27	many	TRBD1	TRBJ2-5	TGTGCCAGCACCAAAGGACAGGGTAGGGGAGAGACCCAGTACTTC	CASTKGQGRGETQYF
TRBV15	NA	TRBD2	TRBJ2-5	TGTGCCACCAGCAGAGATCACCGGGAGGCCCAGTACTTC	CATSRDHREAQYF
TRBV20-1	NA	NA	TRBJ1-6	TGCAGTGCTAGAGCTTCCGCGGGAGGGCGTAATTCACCCCTCCACTTT	CSARASAGGRNSPLHF
TRBV3-1	NA	NA	TRBJ2-7	TGTGCCAGCAGTTCCCTAAGCGAGCAGTACTTC	CASSSLSEQYF
TRBV2	many	NA	TRBJ1-5	TGTGCCAGCAGGTTGAGGGAGGGAAGCAATCAGCCCCAGCATTTT	CASRLREGSNQPQHF
TRBV24-1	few	NA	TRBJ2-5	TGTGCCACCAGTGAAGAGGGGTTGAAAGAGACCCAGTACTTC	CATSEEGLKETQYF
TRBV29-1	many	NA	TRBJ2-5	TGCAGCGTTGAACCAGGGTGGGTGGCCAAGACCCAGTACTTC	CSVEPGWVAKTQYF
TRBV3-1	many	NA	TRBJ1-2	TGTGCCAGCAGCCAAGGAAGTGGCTACACCTTC	CASSQGSGYTF
TRBV7-6	many	NA	TRBJ2-5	TGTGCCAGCAGCTTATGGCGGCAGGCTAAAGTCTTC	CASSLWRQAKVF
TRBV5-5	few	TRBD1	TRBJ1-1	TGTGCCAGCAGCCCAGCGCGGACAGGGGGCACTGAAGCTTTCTTT	CASSPARTGGTEAFF
TRBV15	NA	NA	TRBJ2-7	TGTGCCACCACTGCCGGAGGATACGAGCAGTACTTC	CATTAGGYEQYF
TRBV2	many	TRBD1	TRBJ1-5	TGTGCCAGCAGTGGGGACAGGGGTCTCGTACCCAATCAGCCCCAGCATTTT	CASSGDRGLVPNQPQHF
TRBV7-9	few	TRBD2	TRBJ2-1	TGTGCCAGCAGCCCAGCGGCTAGCGGGAACAATGAGCAGTTCTTC	CASSPAASGNNEQFF
TRBV6-2/TRBV6-3	many	TRBD2	TRBJ2-1	TGTGCCAGCAGTTACCTAGCGGGAGGGGATGAGCAGTTCTTC	CASSYLAGGDEQFF
TRBV3-1	once	TRBD1	TRBJ2-3	TGTGCCAGCAGCGCCGGACAGGGACCAGATACGCAGTATTTT	CASSAGQGPDTQYF
TRBV12-3/TRBV12-4	NA	NA	TRBJ1-5	TGTGCCAGCAGTTCGGGACGGGACAATCAGCCCCAGCATTTT	CASSSGRDNQPQHF
TRBV15	few	NA	TRBJ2-7	TGTGCCACCAGCAGAGTCATACAGGGTTCGTCGGCATACGAGCAGTACTTC	CATSRVIQGSSAYEQYF
TRBV11-2	many	NA	TRBJ1-4	TGTGCCAGCAGTTCGAGAAGGAATGAAAAACTGTTTTTT	CASSSRRNEKLFF
TRBV20-1	many	NA	TRBJ2-1	TGCAGTGCCCACACTAGCCCTTCCTACAATGAGCAGTTCTTC	CSAHTSPSYNEQFF
TRBV12-3/TRBV12-4	many	NA	TRBJ1-4	TGTGCCAGCAGTCTGCTTGAAAAACTGTTTTTT	CASSLLEKLFF
TRBV7-9	many	NA	TRBJ2-7	TGTGCCAGCAGCGGACGAAGGGGGGGCTACGAGCAGTACTTC	CASSGRRGGYEQYF
TRBV5-1	many	NA	TRBJ2-3	TGTGCCAGCAGCGCCGGACAAGGGGCCACAGATACGCAGTATTTT	CASSAGQGATDTQYF
TRBV20-1	many	TRBD2	TRBJ2-3	TGCAGTGTAACTAGCGGCCGTGAAGGGGCCACAGATACGCAGTATTTT	CSVTSGREGATDTQYF